This TCR beta chain appears in the sequencing data of a study of cytomegalovirus exposure and HLA in healthy donors. About this clone: Its antigen is not known.

CDR3 length: 12 amino acids. Trimming cost V 2 bases and J 5 bases, with 5 bases left between them. The germline gives CDR1 MNHNS, CDR2 SASEGT. Generated by immunoSEQ multiplex PCR, the TCRdb table keeps only in-frame clones and is missing some. The data contain approximately 150,000 clones, 86% of them singletons. General study results and limits: Cytomegalovirus-associated TCR beta chains were listed, numbering roughly 150.

The chain carries TRBV6-1 and TRBJ2-3; D uncertain. The sequence was collected from a man aged 18-30 years in good health and CMV-seropositive. Sequencing used PBMCs. This CDR3 reads CASSESRDTQYF. The CDR3 DNA reads TGTGCCAGCAGTGAATCTAGAGATACGCAGTATTTT.